This TCR beta chain was found in a study of beta chain features in type 1 diabetes. The investigators reverse transcribed all of the isolated RNA, so they sequenced expressed TCRB transcripts. TCRdb keeps only in-frame clones here, not all; method: immunoSEQ multiplex PCR. Here the sample spans over 120,000 clones, around a tenth being singletons. The V end was cut by 8 bases, the J end by 3 bases, with 13 bases between. CDR1 KGHSH and CDR2 LQKENI come from the germline V gene. The CDR3 runs to 13 residues. The chain uses TRBV18 and TRBJ1-2; possibly TRBD1 for D (5 bases). This receptor was identified in a man between 18 and 29 years old in good health. The specimen was central memory CD4+ T cells from blood. For the CDR3, the DNA is TGTGCCAGCCGCGGGGGGAACGACTATGGCTACACCTTC. It is translated as CASRGGNDYGYTF.